This TCR beta chain was profiled in a study of cytomegalovirus exposure and HLA in healthy donors. In the study overall: Around 200 million T cells yielded more than 95 million unique TCR beta sequences, as an earlier analysis found.

As concerns this clone: Antigen unknown.

Germline CDR1 is SGHVS and CDR2 is FNYEAQ. The CDR3 loop spans 13 amino acids. V trimming: 7 bases; J trimming: 3 bases; junction bases outside the gene matches: 3. PCR used 60 Vbeta primers and 13 Jbeta primers. Method: immunoSEQ multiplex PCR; TCRdb's copy keeps in-frame clones and lacks some. The sample lists some 86,000 clones, about 85% occurring once. Study results and limitations: A reported reduction in N-insertions relative to the 666-donor mean was seen in an Asian-associated ancestry cluster in a later analysis.

Source material: PBMCs. The rearrangement joins TRBV7-6 to TRBJ2-1, with 7 nucleotides matching TRBD2. The receptor was isolated from a woman aged 35 to 49 in good health and CMV-seropositive. The CDR3 here is CASTSGGYNEQFF. The CDR3 nucleotides are TGTGCCAGCACCTCGGGGGGCTACAATGAGCAGTTCTTC.